The clone carrying this TCR beta chain occurred many times. Profiled with immunoSEQ multiplex PCR; TCRdb holds only in-frame clones, not every one. The sample holds about 170,000 clones; around 82% are singletons and the top ten take 15% to 20%. The data were obtained in a study of blood T cell repertoires in COVID-19. The germline V gene encodes CDR1 MDHEN and CDR2 SYDVKM. The CDR3 consists of 13 residues. Trimming pared 6 bases from V and 11 bases from J, leaving 14 bases between. The sequenced sample consisted of peripheral blood. The sequence was obtained from a woman aged 70 to 79 who had recovered from COVID-19. The chain carries TRBV28 and TRBJ1-6; no clear D gene. CDR3 amino acids: CASSLSLGTPLHF. The DNA of the CDR3 is TGTGCCAGCAGCCTCAGCCTCGGGACACCCCTCCACTTT. The whole variable domain, remainder taken from reference TRBV28 and TRBJ1-6, is DVKVTQSSRYLVKRTGEKVFLECVQDMDHENMFWYRQDPGLGLRLIYFSYDVKMKEKGDIPEGYSVSREKKERFSLILESASTNQTSMYLCASSLSLGTPLHFGNGTRLTVT.